This entry lists 10 T cell receptor beta chains sequenced from one sample in a study of blood T cell repertoires in COVID-19. Only in-frame clones appear in the TCRdb table, and some are missing; sequencing was by immunoSEQ multiplex PCR. The profile shows over 75,000 clones, around four fifths of them singletons. The material sequenced was peripheral blood. The receptors derive from a human donor in a cohort sampled during active COVID-19.

The rearrangement uses TRBV19 and TRBJ2-3, with TRBD1 matching over 9 bases. Germline values: CDR1 LNHDA, CDR2 SQIVND (reference sequence). V lost 5 bases and J lost 7; bases outside the gene matches: 13. There are 16 residues in the CDR3. CDR3 residues: CASSPRDRAHPNTQYF. The CDR3, as DNA: TGTGCCAGTAGTCCCCGGGACAGGGCCCATCCAAATACGCAGTATTTT. Full variable domain (missing parts from reference TRBV19 and TRBJ2-3): DGGITQSPKYLFRKEGQNVTLSCEQNLNHDAMYWYRQDPGQGLRLIYYSQIVNDFQKGDIAEGYSVSREKKESFPLTVTSAQKNPTAFYLCASSPRDRAHPNTQYFGPGTRLTVL.

V is TRBV6-2 or TRBV6-3 and J is TRBJ2-1; the match to TRBD2 covers 14 bases. CDR1 is MNHEY and CDR2 is SVGEGT in the germline V gene. CDR3 size: 18 residues. Losses at the gene ends were 3 bases for V and 6 bases for J; bases not matched to a gene: 10. The CDR3 DNA reads TGTGCCAGCAGTTATTCGGGGACTAGCGGGAGCGTCGCCAATGAGCAGTTCTTC. This gives the protein CASSYSGTSGSVANEQFF.

The V and J genes are TRBV25-1 and TRBJ1-1, with D possibly being TRBD1 (5 bases). CDR1 is MGHDK and CDR2 is SYGVNS in the germline V gene. This CDR3 spans 14 amino acids. Trimming shortened V by 6 bases and J by 4 bases, and 15 bases separated the two germline ends. The CDR3 DNA follows: TGTGCCAGCAGCCGACGTGGGGCCGGCACTGAAGCTTTCTTT. Translated, it gives CASSRRGAGTEAFF. Full variable domain (outside the CDR3, taken from reference TRBV25-1 and TRBJ1-1): EADIYQTPRYLVIGTGKKITLECSQTMGHDKMYWYQQDPGMELHLIHYSYGVNSTEKGDLSSESTVSRIRTEHFPLTLESARPSHTSQYLCASSRRGAGTEAFFGQGTRLTVV.

The chain employs TRBV27 and TRBJ2-3; 7 nucleotides line up with TRBD1. J lost 0 bases, V lost 5 bases, and 11 bases had no gene match. This CDR3 has 17 amino acids. Germline CDR1 MNHEY, CDR2 SMNVEV (reference sequence). CDR3 DNA: TGTGCCAGCAGTCATTCGATAAGGGGGCCAAGCACAGATACGCAGTATTTT. As protein: CASSHSIRGPSTDTQYF.

V usage is TRBV28 and J usage is TRBJ2-2; D may be TRBD1 (6 bases). Germline V lookup: CDR1 MDHEN, CDR2 SYDVKM. The CDR3 covers 16 residues. Deletions cut 4 bases from V and 0 bases from J, with 12 bases between. Written as DNA, the CDR3 is TGTGCCAGCAGTTCCGCCGGGACAACGAACACCGGGGAGCTGTTTTTT. Protein product: CASSSAGTTNTGELFF.

The chain carries TRBV5-8 and TRBJ1-1, with no clear D. V shed 7 bases and J shed 2 bases, with 12 bases lying between them. Germline V gene sequence: CDR1 SGHTS, CDR2 YDEGEE. The CDR3 runs 13 residues. The CDR3 DNA reads TGTGCCAGCGGGCGGAGGCCCAACACTGAAGCTTTCTTT. It yields the protein CASGRRPNTEAFF.

V and J are TRBV6-5 and TRBJ1-1; 7 bases are a match to TRBD1. CDR3 length: 15 residues. With 4 bases clipped from V and 1 base from J, the junction kept 6 bases outside the gene matches. Germline assignment: CDR1 MNHEY and CDR2 SVGAGI. CDR3 nucleotide sequence: TGTGCCAGCAGTTCCGACAGGGAGGCGAACACTGAAGCTTTCTTT. Translating it yields CASSSDREANTEAFF.

The V and J genes are TRBV4-1 and TRBJ1-6; D call uncertain. Trimming took off 0 bases at V and 12 bases at J, with 12 bases between the two ends. Germline V gene lookup returns CDR1 MGHRA and CDR2 YSYEKL. There are 14 residues in the CDR3. The CDR3 protein is CASSQEYRARPLHF. The CDR3, as DNA: TGCGCCAGCAGCCAAGAGTACCGTGCGCGACCCCTCCACTTT.

The V call is TRBV24-1, the J call TRBJ2-5; 9 bases fit TRBD2. The germline gives CDR1 KGHDR, CDR2 SFDVKD. V lost 0 bases, J lost 5 bases, and 6 bases stayed unmatched. The CDR3 covers 16 residues. CDR3 coding DNA: TGTGCCACCAGTGATTTGAATAGCGGGGGAGCGGAGACCCAGTACTTC. Protein product: CATSDLNSGGAETQYF.

The genes are TRBV28 and TRBJ1-1; no clear D gene. Trimming took off 8 bases at V and 2 bases at J, with 18 bases between the two ends. Germline V gives CDR1 MDHEN, CDR2 SYDVKM. This CDR3 region has 15 residues. CDR3 protein: CASLTDAGFNTEAFF. Written as DNA, the CDR3 is TGTGCCAGCCTCACCGACGCGGGGTTTAACACTGAAGCTTTCTTT.